This T cell receptor beta chain was sequenced during a study of control samples from healthy donors and cancer patients. Trimming took 3 bases from V and 1 from J; bases not matched to a gene: 11. Germline values: CDR1 MNHNS, CDR2 SASEGT. The CDR3 sequence is 19 residues long. The protocol was immunoSEQ multiplex PCR, while the TCRdb copy is restricted to in-frame clones and leaves out a portion. Of 150,000 to 200,000 clones detected, roughly 94% appear once; the ten largest clones hold 1.1% to 1.5%. The clonotype originates from a woman under 30 in good health. This chain joins TRBV6-1 and TRBJ2-4; 11 bases are shared with TRBD2. What was sequenced was blood. The CDR3 protein is CASSDGLAGGGGAKNIQYF. In DNA form, the CDR3 reads TGTGCCAGCAGTGATGGGCTAGCGGGAGGTGGGGGGGCCAAAAACATTCAGTACTTC.